This TCR beta chain was obtained from a study of shared clonotypes between healthy human individuals. Per germline, CDR1 LNHNV and CDR2 YYDKDF (reference sequence). With 3 bases clipped from V and 5 bases from J, the junction kept 7 bases outside the gene matches. The CDR3 is 14 amino acids. The assay was run at deep level. The sequencing of unsorted PBMC DNA took place on ten immunoSEQ deep assay plates. Profiling relied on immunoSEQ multiplex PCR, and the TCRdb table lists in-frame clones only, not all of them. Here the sample spans around 530,000 clones, around 77% being singletons. Concerning this clone: The antigen is undetermined.

Points from the study as a whole: Among donors, sharing of clonotypes was expected to be affected by sequencing depth.

What was sequenced was PBMCs. This receptor was taken from a middle-aged woman in good health. Some clones in this sample may be carry-over from other donors' samples. The rearrangement joins TRBV15 to TRBJ2-7, with 7 bases lining up with TRBD1. As DNA, the CDR3 is TGTGCCACCAGCAGGACGACAGGGCTCGACGAGCAGTACTTC. Translation gives CATSRTTGLDEQYF. Full variable domain (missing parts from reference TRBV15 and TRBJ2-7): DAMVIQNPRYQVTQFGKPVTLSCSQTLNHNVMYWYQQKSSQAPKLLFHYYDKDFNNEADTPDNFQSRRPNTSFCFLDIRSPGLGDTAMYLCATSRTTGLDEQYFGPGTRLTVT.